What follows are 10 T cell receptor beta chains derived from one specimen sequenced in a study of T cell responses to AZD1222 COVID-19 vaccine. Clones were sequenced by immunoSEQ multiplex PCR, and TCRdb holds only the in-frame ones, with some missing. The repertoire includes fewer than 200,000 clones, around 87% of them detected once, and about 4.5% sits in the top ten. The material sequenced was peripheral blood, taken 28 days after the second AZD1222 dose. These receptors were collected from an adult who received the AZD1222 COVID-19 vaccine.

The CDR3 protein is CASSQNRDSPLHF. The CDR3, as DNA: TGTGCCAGCAGCCAAAACAGGGATTCACCCCTCCACTTT. V is TRBV3-1 (or the pseudogene TRBV3-2) and J is TRBJ1-6, with D perhaps TRBD1 (6 bases). The germline V gene has CDR1 LGHDT and CDR2 YNNKEL (reference sequence). Deletions cut 2 bases from V and 8 bases from J, with 7 bases between. The length of the CDR3 is 13 residues.

The chain carries TRBV7-6 and TRBJ2-2, with 7 bases lining up with TRBD1. This CDR3 has 16 amino acids. After removal of 1 base from V and 0 bases from J, the junction contained 2 bases not matched to a gene. Germline V gene sequence: CDR1 SGHVS, CDR2 FNYEAQ. CDR3 sequence reads: CASSLEGTANTGELFF. The CDR3 DNA reads as TGTGCCAGCAGCTTAGAGGGGACAGCGAACACCGGGGAGCTGTTTTTT.

The chain is built from TRBV6-5 and TRBJ1-1, with D maybe TRBD1 (6 bases). CDR3 length: 13 amino acids. Germline CDR1 is MNHEY and CDR2 is SVGAGI. V was pared by 6 bases and J by 0 bases, with 8 bases between. The CDR3 loop reads CASSWGLNTEAFF. CDR3 DNA: TGTGCCAGCAGCTGGGGGCTGAACACTGAAGCTTTCTTT.

V and J are TRBV4-3 and TRBJ2-2; no firm D call. Trimming pared 4 bases from V and 1 base from J, leaving 10 bases between. Germline assignment: CDR1 LGHNA and CDR2 YSLEER. The CDR3 is made up of 15 amino acids. The CDR3 spells CASSLIDKNTGELFF. CDR3 nucleotide sequence: TGCGCCAGCAGCCTTATAGACAAGAACACCGGGGAGCTGTTTTTT.

This chain links TRBV6-5 with TRBJ2-1, with TRBD1 matching over 8 bases. The CDR3 covers 13 residues. Germline V lookup: CDR1 MNHEY, CDR2 SVGAGI. V shed 8 bases and J 8 bases; nucleotides not matched to a gene: 8. This CDR3 reads CASGTGGGYEQFF. The CDR3, as DNA: TGTGCCAGCGGGACAGGTGGGGGGTATGAGCAGTTCTTC.

This clone was seen just once. J is TRBJ2-5 and V is TRBV5-1, with TRBD2 matching 8 bases. Unmatched junction bases numbered 7, after V lost 7 bases and J lost 2 bases. This CDR3 contains 14 residues. Looked up from germline, CDR1 is SGHRS and CDR2 is YFSETQ. The CDR3, as DNA: TGCGCCAGCTTCAGCGGGGGCAATCAAGAGACCCAGTACTTC. Residues: CASFSGGNQETQYF.

Concerning this clone itself: This sample also contains other DNA sequences that code for the same CDR3. The J gene is TRBJ1-2, the V gene TRBV6-5; D possibly corresponds to TRBD1 (5 bases). The CDR3 runs 15 residues. Trimming left V 0 bases short and J 3 bases short, with 11 bases between. Germline CDR1 is MNHEY and CDR2 is SVGAGI. The CDR3 DNA reads as TGTGCCAGCAGTTACTCAACGGGGGGGGACTATGGCTACACCTTC. Its protein is CASSYSTGGDYGYTF.

The J gene is TRBJ2-3, the V gene TRBV4-2; D is undetermined. V lost 4 bases to trimming and J lost 1 base, with 9 bases between them. CDR3 length equals 14 residues. Germline V gene lookup returns CDR1 LGHNA and CDR2 YNFKEQ. CDR3 sequence (DNA): TGTGCCAGCAGCCGCCCCTCCGGCACAGATACGCAGTATTTT. Amino acids: CASSRPSGTDTQYF.

This clone was found a few times. The rearrangement joins TRBV6-5 to TRBJ1-4, with no clear D. V lost 6 bases, J lost 5 bases, and 10 bases lay in between. The CDR3 has 13 residues. Germline V lookup: CDR1 MNHEY, CDR2 SVGAGI. CDR3 residues: CASSHDENEKLFF. DNA for the CDR3: TGTGCCAGCAGCCACGACGAGAATGAAAAACTGTTTTTT.

The chain links TRBV18 to TRBJ1-1; 7 bases agree with TRBD1. Germline loops: CDR1 KGHSH, CDR2 LQKENI. This CDR3 is 17 amino acids long. V lost 3 bases, J lost 0 bases, and 10 bases stayed unmatched. For the CDR3, the DNA is TGTGCCAGCTCACCCCGGGCTAGACAGGGAATGAACACTGAAGCTTTCTTT. It translates to CASSPRARQGMNTEAFF.